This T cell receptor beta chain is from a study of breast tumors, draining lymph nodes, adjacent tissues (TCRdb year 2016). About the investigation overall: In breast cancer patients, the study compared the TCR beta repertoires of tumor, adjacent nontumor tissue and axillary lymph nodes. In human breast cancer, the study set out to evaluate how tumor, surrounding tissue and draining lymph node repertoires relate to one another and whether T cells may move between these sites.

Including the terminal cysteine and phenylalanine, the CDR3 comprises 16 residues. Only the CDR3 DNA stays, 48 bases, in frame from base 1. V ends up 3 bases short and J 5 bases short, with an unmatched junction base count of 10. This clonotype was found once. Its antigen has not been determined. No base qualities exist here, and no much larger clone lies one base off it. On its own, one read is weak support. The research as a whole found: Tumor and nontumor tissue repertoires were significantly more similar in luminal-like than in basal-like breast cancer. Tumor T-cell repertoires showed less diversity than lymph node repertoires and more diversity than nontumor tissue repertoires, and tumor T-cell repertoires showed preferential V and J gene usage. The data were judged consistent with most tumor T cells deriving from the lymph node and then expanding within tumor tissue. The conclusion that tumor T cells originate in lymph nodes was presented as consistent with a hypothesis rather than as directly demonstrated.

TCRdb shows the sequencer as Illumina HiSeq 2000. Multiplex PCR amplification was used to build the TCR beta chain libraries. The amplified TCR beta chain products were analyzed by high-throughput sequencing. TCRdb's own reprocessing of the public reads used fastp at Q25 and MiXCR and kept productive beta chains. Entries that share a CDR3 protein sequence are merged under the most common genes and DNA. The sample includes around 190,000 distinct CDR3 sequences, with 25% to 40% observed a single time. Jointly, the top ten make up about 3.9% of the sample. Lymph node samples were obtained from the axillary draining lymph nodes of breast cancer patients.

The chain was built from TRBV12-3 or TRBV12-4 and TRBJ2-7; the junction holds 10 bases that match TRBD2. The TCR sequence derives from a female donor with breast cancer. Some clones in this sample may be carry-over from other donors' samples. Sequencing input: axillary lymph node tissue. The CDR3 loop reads CASSFQSGLAMHEQYF. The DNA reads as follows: TGTGCCAGCAGTTTCCAATCGGGACTAGCGATGCACGAGCAGTACTTC.